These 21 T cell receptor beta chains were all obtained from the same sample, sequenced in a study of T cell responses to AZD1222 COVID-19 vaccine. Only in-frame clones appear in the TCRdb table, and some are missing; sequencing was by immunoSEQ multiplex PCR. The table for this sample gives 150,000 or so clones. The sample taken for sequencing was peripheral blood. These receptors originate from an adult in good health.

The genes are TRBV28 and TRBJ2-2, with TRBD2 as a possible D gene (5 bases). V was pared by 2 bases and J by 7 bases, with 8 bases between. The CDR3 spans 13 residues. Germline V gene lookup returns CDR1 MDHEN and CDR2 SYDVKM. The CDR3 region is CASSLNGDGELFF. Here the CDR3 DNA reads TGTGCCAGCAGTTTAAACGGGGACGGGGAGCTGTTTTTT.

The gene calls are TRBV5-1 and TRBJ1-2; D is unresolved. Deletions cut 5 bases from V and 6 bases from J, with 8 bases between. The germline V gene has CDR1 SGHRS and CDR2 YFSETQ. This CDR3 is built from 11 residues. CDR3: CASSGEDGYTF. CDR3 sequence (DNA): TGCGCCAGCAGTGGGGAAGATGGCTACACCTTC. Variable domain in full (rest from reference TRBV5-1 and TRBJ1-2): KAGVTQTPRYLIKTRGQQVTLSCSPISGHRSVSWYQQTPGQGLQFLFEYFSETQRNKGNFPGRFSGRQFSNSRSEMNVSTLELGDSALYLCASSGEDGYTFGSGTRLTVV.

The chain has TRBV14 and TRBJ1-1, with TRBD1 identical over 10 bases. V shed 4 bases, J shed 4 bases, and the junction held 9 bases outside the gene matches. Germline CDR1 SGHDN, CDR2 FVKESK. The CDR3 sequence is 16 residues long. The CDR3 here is CASSPMDRGYGTEAFF. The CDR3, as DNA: TGTGCCAGCAGCCCAATGGACAGGGGGTATGGCACTGAAGCTTTCTTT.

The CDR3 bases are TGTGCCAGCAATGGGGTTCCAGAATGGAATGGCTACACCTTC. It translates to CASNGVPEWNGYTF. The chain combines TRBV28 with TRBJ1-2; D call uncertain. CDR3 length: 14 residues. Per germline, CDR1 MDHEN and CDR2 SYDVKM. Trimming left V 7 bases short and J 6 bases short, with 18 bases between.

The CDR3 nucleotides read TGTGCCAGCAGTCCTACAGGGTCCGGGGCCAACGTCCTGACTTTC. Its protein is CASSPTGSGANVLTF. The rearrangement joins TRBV6-5 to TRBJ2-6; D is perhaps TRBD1 (6 bases). The CDR3 runs 15 residues. Germline V gene sequence: CDR1 MNHEY, CDR2 SVGAGI. The V end was cut by 5 bases, the J end by 4 bases, with 12 bases between.

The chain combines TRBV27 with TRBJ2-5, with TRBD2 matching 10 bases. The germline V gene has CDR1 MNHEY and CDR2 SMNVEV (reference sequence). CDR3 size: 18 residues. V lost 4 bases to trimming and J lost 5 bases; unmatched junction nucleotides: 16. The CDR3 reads CASSSLLAGRNLWETQYF. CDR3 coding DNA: TGTGCCAGCAGTTCCCTACTAGCGGGGCGAAACCTTTGGGAGACCCAGTACTTC.

CDR3 bases: TGTGCCAGCAGCGACATGGACAGGGGGATTAATAATTCACCCCTCCACTTT. Amino acids: CASSDMDRGINNSPLHF. The chain employs TRBV6-2 or TRBV6-3 and TRBJ1-6, with 10 bases that match TRBD1. Germline V CDR1 and CDR2: MNHEY, SVGEGT. Trimming removed 6 bases from V and 5 bases from J; junction bases left unmatched: 10. The CDR3 length is 17 residues.

CDR3 loop: CASSRAPSNQPQHF. CDR3 nucleotide sequence: TGTGCCAGCAGTCGGGCACCTAGCAATCAGCCCCAGCATTTT. V gene TRBV6-5 combines with J gene TRBJ1-5; no clear D. Trimming took off 5 bases at V and 0 bases at J, with 8 bases between the two ends. This CDR3 has 14 residues. Germline values: CDR1 MNHEY, CDR2 SVGAGI.

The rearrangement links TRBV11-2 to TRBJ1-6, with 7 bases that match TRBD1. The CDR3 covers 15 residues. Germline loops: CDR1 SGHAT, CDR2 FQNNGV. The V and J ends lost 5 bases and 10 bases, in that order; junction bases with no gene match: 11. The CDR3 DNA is TGTGCCAGCAGCACCCTCAGGGGGTTAGGGTCACCCCTCCACTTT. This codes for CASSTLRGLGSPLHF.

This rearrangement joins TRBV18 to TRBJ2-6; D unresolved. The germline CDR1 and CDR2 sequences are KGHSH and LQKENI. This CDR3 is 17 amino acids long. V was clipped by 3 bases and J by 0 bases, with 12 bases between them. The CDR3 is CASSPSTASSGANVLTF. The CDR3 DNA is TGTGCCAGCTCACCTTCTACCGCGAGCTCTGGGGCCAACGTCCTGACTTTC.

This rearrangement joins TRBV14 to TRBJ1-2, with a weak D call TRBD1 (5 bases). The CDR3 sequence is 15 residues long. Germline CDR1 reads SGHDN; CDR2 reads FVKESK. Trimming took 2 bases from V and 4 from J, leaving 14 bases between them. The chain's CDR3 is CASSQLTVNSYGYTF. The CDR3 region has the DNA TGTGCCAGCAGCCAACTGACAGTGAACAGCTATGGCTACACCTTC.

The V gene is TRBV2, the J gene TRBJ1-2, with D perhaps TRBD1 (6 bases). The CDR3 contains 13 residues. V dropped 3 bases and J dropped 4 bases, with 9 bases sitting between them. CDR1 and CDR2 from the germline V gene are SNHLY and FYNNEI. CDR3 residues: CASSEGGAYGYTF. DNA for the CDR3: TGTGCCAGCAGTGAGGGGGGGGCCTATGGCTACACCTTC.

In DNA, the CDR3 is TGTGCTAGTGGTTTGCGGCCCATTTCGGTCGGCACAGATACGCAGTATTTT. It yields the protein CASGLRPISVGTDTQYF. This chain joins TRBV12-5 and TRBJ2-3; unclear D gene. Trimming shortened V by 2 bases and J by 1 base, and 16 bases separated the two germline ends. Germline V gene lookup returns CDR1 LGHNT and CDR2 FRNRAP. The CDR3 runs to 17 residues.

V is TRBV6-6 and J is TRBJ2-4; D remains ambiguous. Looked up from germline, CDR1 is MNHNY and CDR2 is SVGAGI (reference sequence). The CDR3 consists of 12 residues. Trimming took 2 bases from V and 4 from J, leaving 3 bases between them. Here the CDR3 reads CASSYLKNIQYF. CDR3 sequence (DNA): TGTGCCAGCAGTTACCTGAAAAACATTCAGTACTTC.

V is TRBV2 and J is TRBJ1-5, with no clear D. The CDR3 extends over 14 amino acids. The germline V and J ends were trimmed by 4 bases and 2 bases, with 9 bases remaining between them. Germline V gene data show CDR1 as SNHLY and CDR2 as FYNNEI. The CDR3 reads CASSAGRGNQPQHF. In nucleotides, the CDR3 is TGTGCCAGCAGTGCTGGGCGGGGCAATCAGCCCCAGCATTTT.

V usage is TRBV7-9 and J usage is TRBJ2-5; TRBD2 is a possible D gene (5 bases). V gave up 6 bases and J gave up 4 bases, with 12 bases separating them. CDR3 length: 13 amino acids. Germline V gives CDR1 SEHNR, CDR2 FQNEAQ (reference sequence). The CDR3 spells CASSPSGRETQYF. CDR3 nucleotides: TGTGCCAGCAGTCCTAGTGGGAGAGAGACCCAGTACTTC.

Here the CDR3 reads CASSPDLGYTF. The CDR3 DNA is TGTGCCAGCAGTCCCGATCTCGGCTACACCTTC. The chain employs TRBV2 and TRBJ1-2, with no clear D. The CDR3 runs 11 residues. Trimming removed 5 bases from V and 8 bases from J, with 9 bases in between. Germline CDR1 SNHLY, CDR2 FYNNEI.

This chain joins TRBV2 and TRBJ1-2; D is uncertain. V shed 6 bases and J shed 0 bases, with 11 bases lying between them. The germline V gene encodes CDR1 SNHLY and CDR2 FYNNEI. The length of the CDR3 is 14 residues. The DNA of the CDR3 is TGTGCCAGCAGGGCAGGACCAGCTAACTATGGCTACACCTTC. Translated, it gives CASRAGPANYGYTF.

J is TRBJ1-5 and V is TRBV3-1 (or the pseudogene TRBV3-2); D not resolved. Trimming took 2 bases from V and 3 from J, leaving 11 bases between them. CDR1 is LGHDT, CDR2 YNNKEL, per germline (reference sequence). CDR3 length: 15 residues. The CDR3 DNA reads TGTGCCAGCAGCCAAATGGCCGGGAACAATCAGCCCCAGCATTTT. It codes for CASSQMAGNNQPQHF.

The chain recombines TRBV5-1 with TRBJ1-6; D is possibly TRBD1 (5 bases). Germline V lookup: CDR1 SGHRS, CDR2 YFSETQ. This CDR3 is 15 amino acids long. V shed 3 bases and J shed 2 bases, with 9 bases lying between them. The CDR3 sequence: CASSSGTAYNSPLHF. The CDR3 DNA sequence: TGCGCCAGCAGCTCCGGGACGGCCTATAATTCACCCCTCCACTTT. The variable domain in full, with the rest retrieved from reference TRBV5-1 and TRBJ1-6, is KAGVTQTPRYLIKTRGQQVTLSCSPISGHRSVSWYQQTPGQGLQFLFEYFSETQRNKGNFPGRFSGRQFSNSRSEMNVSTLELGDSALYLCASSSGTAYNSPLHFGNGTRLTVT.

The DNA for the CDR3 is TGTGCCAGCAGTGAATTGCCTGGTCAGCCCCAGCATTTT. Translation gives CASSELPGQPQHF. The gene calls are TRBV2 and TRBJ1-5; D is unclear. This CDR3 is built from 13 residues. The V gene lost 2 bases and the J gene lost 6 bases, with 8 bases spanning the gap. Germline-derived CDR1 and CDR2 are SNHLY and FYNNEI. Looking up the rest from reference TRBV2 and TRBJ1-5 gives the full variable domain: EPEVTQTPSHQVTQMGQEVILRCVPISNHLYFYWYRQILGQKVEFLVSFYNNEISEKSEIFDDQFSVERPDGSNFTLKIRSTKLEDSAMYFCASSELPGQPQHFGDGTRLSIL.